Below, 3 T cell receptor beta chains from the same sample are listed, as sequenced in a study of shared clonotypes between healthy human individuals. The table came from immunoSEQ multiplex PCR; TCRdb's copy has only in-frame clones and leaves some out. Of around 690,000 clones listed, about 90% are singletons. Sequencing was performed on memory CD8+ T cells from PBMCs. This sample's subset: CD45RO+ cells pooled with CCR7-negative TemRA cells. The receptor source for this set is a man younger than 30 in good health. Some clones in this sample may be carry-over from other donors' samples.

The CDR3 here is CASSLTQAPSTDTQYF. DNA for the CDR3: TGTGCCAGCAGCCTCACCCAGGCCCCTAGCACAGATACGCAGTATTTT. The V gene is TRBV7-3, the J gene TRBJ2-3, with D unresolved. V was cut by 5 bases and J by 0 bases, with 15 bases left in between. Germline-derived CDR1 and CDR2 are SGHTA and FQGTGA. The CDR3 runs to 16 residues.

The V and J genes are TRBV25-1 and TRBJ1-4, with TRBD1 as a possible D gene (6 bases). Germline V gives CDR1 MGHDK, CDR2 SYGVNS. This CDR3 has 14 residues. The V end was cut by 6 bases, the J end by 7 bases, with 15 bases between. CDR3 DNA: TGTGCCAGCAGGATTTGGGGGGCGGGTGAAAAACTGTTTTTT. Translation: CASRIWGAGEKLFF. The full variable domain, rest sourced from reference TRBV25-1 and TRBJ1-4, is EADIYQTPRYLVIGTGKKITLECSQTMGHDKMYWYQQDPGMELHLIHYSYGVNSTEKGDLSSESTVSRIRTEHFPLTLESARPSHTSQYLCASRIWGAGEKLFFGSGTQLSVL.

The V gene is TRBV9, the J gene TRBJ1-4; D gene uncertain. Germline V lookup: CDR1 SGDLS, CDR2 YYNGEE. Trimming cost V 0 bases and J 0 bases, with 6 bases left between them. CDR3 length: 15 residues. CDR3 DNA sequence: TGTGCCAGCAGCGTAGAGTCTGCAACTAATGAAAAACTGTTTTTT. This codes for CASSVESATNEKLFF.